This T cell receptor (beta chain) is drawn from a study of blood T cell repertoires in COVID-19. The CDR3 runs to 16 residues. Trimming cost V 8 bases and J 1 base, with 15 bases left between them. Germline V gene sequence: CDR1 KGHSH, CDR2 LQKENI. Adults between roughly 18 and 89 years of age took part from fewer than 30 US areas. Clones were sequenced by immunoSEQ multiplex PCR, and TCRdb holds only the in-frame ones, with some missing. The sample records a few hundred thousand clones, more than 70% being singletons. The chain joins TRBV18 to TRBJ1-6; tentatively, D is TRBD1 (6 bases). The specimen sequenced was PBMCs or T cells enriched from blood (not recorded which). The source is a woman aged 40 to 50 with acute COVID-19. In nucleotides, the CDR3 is TGTGCCAGCCGCCGCGGGGGCGAGTCCTATAATTCACCCCTCCACTTT. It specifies CASRRGGESYNSPLHF.